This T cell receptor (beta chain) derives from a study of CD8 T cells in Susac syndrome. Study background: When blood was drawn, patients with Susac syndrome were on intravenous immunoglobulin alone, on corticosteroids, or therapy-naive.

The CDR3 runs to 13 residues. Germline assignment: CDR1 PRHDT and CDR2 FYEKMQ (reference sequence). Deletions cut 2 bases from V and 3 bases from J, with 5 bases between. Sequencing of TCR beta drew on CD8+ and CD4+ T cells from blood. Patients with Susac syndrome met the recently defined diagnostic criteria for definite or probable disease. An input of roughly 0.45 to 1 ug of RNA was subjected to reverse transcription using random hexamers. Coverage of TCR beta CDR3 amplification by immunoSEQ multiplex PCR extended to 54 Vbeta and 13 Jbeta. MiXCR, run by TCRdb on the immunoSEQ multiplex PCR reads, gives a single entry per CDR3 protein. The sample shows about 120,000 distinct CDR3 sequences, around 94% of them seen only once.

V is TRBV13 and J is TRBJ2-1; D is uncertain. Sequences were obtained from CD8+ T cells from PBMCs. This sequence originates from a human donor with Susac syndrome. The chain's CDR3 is CASSLFGYNEQFF. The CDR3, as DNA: TGTGCCAGCAGCTTATTCGGCTACAATGAGCAGTTCTTC.